The source of this T cell receptor (beta chain) is a study of beta chain features in type 1 diabetes. This clone was detected only a few times. This CDR3 is also generated by other DNA sequences in the sample. Sequenced material consisted of expressed TCRB transcripts (all of the isolated RNA was reverse transcribed). TCRdb's copy holds only in-frame clones and misses some; the assay was immunoSEQ multiplex PCR. The table has 330,000 or so clones, 12% to 15% seen once; the top ten hold around 7%. The CDR3 contains 12 residues. The germline V gene has CDR1 KGHSH and CDR2 LQKENI. The J segment lost 8 bases and the V segment lost 3 bases, leaving 2 bases of the junction unmatched. The authors sorted CD4+ naive, central memory, regulatory and stem cell-like memory cells via CD45RO/CCR7/CD25/CD127/CD95/CD27.

The sample was central memory CD4+ T cells from blood. V and J are TRBV18 and TRBJ1-2, with 8 bases that match TRBD1. The receptor's source is a man under 40 in good health. CDR3 protein: CASSPGQGGYTF. In DNA, the CDR3 is TGTGCCAGCTCACCCGGACAGGGAGGCTACACCTTC.